The rows below give T cell receptor beta chains drawn from one sample of a study of blood T cells in healthy people across ages. TCRdb re-derived calls from the 5' RACE reads in MiXCR, one entry per CDR3 protein. In the table there are some 1.8 million distinct CDR3 sequences, about 39% of which are singletons. Material for sequencing was blood. All receptors come from a human donor in good health. Both conserved end residues are part of each CDR3. The order of the fields is clone size, D gene, J gene, V gene, CDR3 DNA, CDR3 protein. The D gene is left open where the match is weak. Only part of the rows carry a size: once, few, many, or a class if the clone is expanded.

>.|.|TRBJ2-1|TRBV6-2/TRBV6-3
TGCGCCAGCAGTTACCTAGCGACCTACAATGAGCAGTTCTTC
CASSYLATYNEQFF
>once|.|TRBJ2-7|TRBV20-1
TGCAGTGCTAGAGGGCCGACATACGAGCAGTACTTC
CSARGPTYEQYF
>.|TRBD1|TRBJ2-7|TRBV20-1
TGCAGTGCTAGGGGCCCGGGACAGTCCTACAATGAGCAGTACTTC
CSARGPGQSYNEQYF
>.|.|TRBJ2-3|TRBV4-2
TGTGCCAGCAGCCAACGATTGGGCCTTGGGACTCCCGATACGCAGTATTTT
CASSQRLGLGTPDTQYF
>.|.|TRBJ2-7|TRBV29-1
TGCAGCGGGGAAGGGGTTGGATACGAGCAGTACTTC
CSGEGVGYEQYF
>few|.|TRBJ1-4|TRBV7-8
TGTGCCAGCAGAATGATAGTCTCTGAAAAACTGTTTTTT
CASRMIVSEKLFF
>.|TRBD2|TRBJ2-3|TRBV7-2
TGTGCCAGCAGCTTAGCGTCTAGCGGCAGGTGGGATACGCAGTATTTT
CASSLASSGRWDTQYF
>few|.|TRBJ2-6|TRBV2
TGTGCCAGCAGTGAAATTGGACTCTCTGGGGCCAACGTCCTGACTTTC
CASSEIGLSGANVLTF
>few|.|TRBJ1-2|TRBV7-9
TGTGCCAGCGGGGGACACCTAAACTATGGCTACACCTTC
CASGGHLNYGYTF
>.|TRBD1|TRBJ2-1|TRBV28
TGTGCCAGCAGTTCCCCCCGGGACAGGGGGGACGATGAGCAGTTCTTC
CASSSPRDRGDDEQFF
>few|.|TRBJ2-7|TRBV4-1
TGCGCCAGCAGCCAAGAAGGGGCTTTAAGTGGCTACGAGCAGTACTTC
CASSQEGALSGYEQYF
>.|.|TRBJ2-5|TRBV7-9
TGTACCAGCAGCTCCCATGTGGAGACCCAGTACTTC
CTSSSHVETQYF
>.|TRBD1|TRBJ2-5|TRBV15
TGTGCCACCATCCTTGACAGGGGGCATGAGACCCAGTACTTC
CATILDRGHETQYF
>.|.|TRBJ2-5|TRBV7-2
TGTGCCAGCAGCTTACTAGGCGACCAAGAGACCCAGTACTTC
CASSLLGDQETQYF
>few|.|TRBJ1-1|TRBV12-3/TRBV12-4
TGTGCCAGCACCCGACAGAAGAACACTGAAGCTTTCTTT
CASTRQKNTEAFF
>.|.|TRBJ2-7|TRBV29-1
TGCAGCGTCGCAGACAGGTATGGGAACTACGAGCAGTACTTC
CSVADRYGNYEQYF
>few|.|TRBJ2-3|TRBV5-1
TGCGCCAGCAGATCGGGTAAAATCGACACAGATACGCAGTATTTT
CASRSGKIDTDTQYF
>few|TRBD1|TRBJ1-2|TRBV5-1
TGCGCCAGCAGCTGGGTTGGGACAGGGGTCGACTATGGCTACACCTTC
CASSWVGTGVDYGYTF
>.|TRBD1|TRBJ2-1|TRBV9
TGTGCCAGCAGCGTAGATACAGGGGGCTGGTACAATGAGCAGTTCTTC
CASSVDTGGWYNEQFF
>.|.|TRBJ2-7|TRBV6-4
TGTGCCAGCGGGGAAAAAAAGAAACAAAAAGACTACGAGCAGTACTTC
CASGEKKKQKDYEQYF
>.|.|TRBJ2-3|TRBV12-3/TRBV12-4
TGTGCCATCCCCCTCGGCACAGATACGCAGTATTTT
CAIPLGTDTQYF
>.|.|TRBJ1-5|TRBV7-2
TGTGCCAGCAGCTTAGCACAGGGCGGGCCCCAGCATTTT
CASSLAQGGPQHF
>.|.|TRBJ2-7|TRBV7-9
TGTGCCAGCAGCTCCCCCCTGTCCTCCTACGAGCAGTACTTC
CASSSPLSSYEQYF
>.|.|TRBJ2-3|TRBV12-3/TRBV12-4
TGTGCCAGCAGTCCCCAGGACAACACAGATACGCAGTATTTT
CASSPQDNTDTQYF
>few|.|TRBJ1-1|TRBV12-3/TRBV12-4
TGTGCCAGCAGTTTAGGGGGGATGCGGGACACTGAAGCTTTCTTT
CASSLGGMRDTEAFF
>few|.|TRBJ1-2|TRBV24-1
TGTGCCACCAGTGATAACTCCCGGAACATCTATGGCTACACCTTC
CATSDNSRNIYGYTF
>.|.|TRBJ1-5|TRBV18
TGTGCCAGCTCACTAAGCGGTGGCAGTCTTGATCAGCATTTT
CASSLSGGSLDQHF
>.|TRBD1|TRBJ2-7|TRBV7-2
TGTGCCAGCAGCGCCCGGGACAGGGCCACCTACGAGCAGTACTTC
CASSARDRATYEQYF
>.|.|TRBJ1-3|TRBV5-1
TGCGCCAGCAGCGGTCCGGATGACTCTGGAAACACCATATATTTT
CASSGPDDSGNTIYF
>.|TRBD2|TRBJ2-7|TRBV7-2
TGTGCCAGCAGCTTAAGACTAGCGGGGGTGCCAGAGATCCAGTACTTC
CASSLRLAGVPEIQYF
>few|TRBD2|TRBJ2-1|TRBV20-1
TGCAGTGCCGGTGTTTTGACTAGCGGGACCTACAATGAGCAGTTCTTC
CSAGVLTSGTYNEQFF
>.|.|TRBJ1-1|TRBV9
TGTGCCAGCAGCTCCAAAGGACGGTTGGGGAACACTGAAGCTTTCTTT
CASSSKGRLGNTEAFF
>.|.|TRBJ1-6|TRBV29-1
TGCAGCGTTGAAAAGTCGGGACGCCTCCACTTT
CSVEKSGRLHF
>.|.|TRBJ2-3|TRBV18
TGTACCAGCCAAGAGGGCGGGTCAGATACGCAGTATTTT
CTSQEGGSDTQYF
>.|TRBD2|TRBJ2-1|TRBV20-1
TGCAGTGCCAGCAAGACTAGCGGGGGGTACAATGAGCAGTTCTTC
CSASKTSGGYNEQFF
>few|.|TRBJ2-7|TRBV29-1
TGCAGCGTTGTGGAGACCTACGAGCAGTACTTC
CSVVETYEQYF
>.|.|TRBJ1-1|TRBV29-1
TGCAGCGCTGAAGGACAGATAAACACTGAAGCTTTCTTT
CSAEGQINTEAFF
>few|.|TRBJ1-5|TRBV28
TGTGCCAGCAGCCCCGGGGGACCTAGTCAGCCCCAGCATTTT
CASSPGGPSQPQHF
>.|.|TRBJ2-7|TRBV20-1
TGCAGTGCTAGGCCCAAGGTACGCTACGAGCAGTACTTC
CSARPKVRYEQYF
>.|.|TRBJ1-2|TRBV7-2
TGTGCCACTGAGCCTCGCCCTGCGGATGGCTACACCTTC
CATEPRPADGYTF
>few|TRBD1|TRBJ2-7|TRBV27
TGTGCCAGCAGTTTAATGGGGACAGGGTACGAGCAGTACTTC
CASSLMGTGYEQYF
>.|.|TRBJ1-2|TRBV7-3
TGTGCCAGCAGCTCCGGCGGGGATAAGCGACACTATGGCTACACCTTC
CASSSGGDKRHYGYTF
>.|.|TRBJ1-5|TRBV20-1
TGCAGTGCTGGGTGGGGCATAAATCAGCCCCAGCATTTT
CSAGWGINQPQHF
>few|.|TRBJ1-6|TRBV7-8
TGTGCCAGCAGAAAGGACCGAGGATGGCCCCTTACCCTCCACTTT
CASRKDRGWPLTLHF
>few|TRBD2|TRBJ2-1|TRBV29-1
TGCAGCGTTGGACTAGCCCCGTCCAACAATGAGCAGTTCTTC
CSVGLAPSNNEQFF
>many|TRBD1|TRBJ1-5|TRBV4-1
TGCGCCAGCAGCCAGGGGACAGGGGATCAGCCCCAGCATTTT
CASSQGTGDQPQHF
>once|TRBD2|TRBJ2-1|TRBV12-3/TRBV12-4
TGTGCCAGCACCCTAAGCGGGGGATCATACGATGAGCAGTTCTTC
CASTLSGGSYDEQFF
>few|TRBD1|TRBJ1-1|TRBV4-2
TGTGCCAGCAGCCCAGGAGACAGGGACACTGAAGCTTTCTTT
CASSPGDRDTEAFF
>.|.|TRBJ2-7|TRBV13
TGTGCCAGCAGCTCCCCGGACCGTTTCGAGCAGTACTTC
CASSSPDRFEQYF
>.|.|TRBJ1-2|TRBV4-2
TGTGCCAGCCATACATATAACGCAGGGGATGGCTACACCTTC
CASHTYNAGDGYTF
>.|TRBD2|TRBJ2-5|TRBV20-1
TGCAGTGCTAGAGATGGTAGCGGGGGGGCATGGGGTGAGACCCAGTACTTC
CSARDGSGGAWGETQYF